The present T cell receptor beta chain was sequenced within a study of T-cell reconstitution after alpha-beta-depleted transplantation in children. Unique molecular identifiers were built into the TCRbeta library. TCRdb itself ran the PCR reads through MiXCR, one entry per CDR3 protein. This sample carries 540,000 or so distinct CDR3 sequences, 20% to 25% of them seen once, and the ten largest clones take over 12%. The V gene's germline CDR1 is DFQATT and CDR2 SNEGSKA (reference sequence). Trimming took 0 bases from V and 5 from J, leaving 18 bases between them. CDR3 length: 16 amino acids. There are many counts of this clonotype. The antigen is unknown. Notes on the study in general: As was reported, about two months after transplant, alpha-beta T cells came from several hundred expanded graft clones.

This sample comprised PBMCs, mostly from graft donor cells, obtained 360 days after TCRalphabeta/CD19-depleted stem cell transplant. The TCR originated in a boy under two years old who had a stem cell transplant for acute myeloid leukemia, so the T cells may come from the graft donor. The chain couples TRBV20-1 to TRBJ2-3; weak D call: TRBD1 (6 bases). The chain's CDR3 is CSARETPRQGIDTQYF. CDR3 bases: TGCAGTGCTAGAGAAACCCCTCGCCAGGGGATAGATACGCAGTATTTT.